This T cell receptor beta chain came from a study of molecular identifiers for immune sequencing clone quantification (dated 2018 in TCRdb). With regard to the full study: In a replicate experiment, RNA from roughly 18,000 or 92,000 naive CD8 T cells was split into five aliquots, four of which were sequenced. This methods study used CD8 T cells to benchmark TCR RNA copy counting and molecular-identifier clustering-based TCR repertoire sequencing (MIDCIRS).

The library was made by PCR. The instrument was a NextSeq 500. Bulk TCR libraries were generated as previously described, with the TCR primers listed in Table S5 used. Purification of total RNA was performed with the Qiagen AllPrep DNA/RNA kit. Before analysis, reads from multiple sequencing runs of one library were combined. On the study's bioinformatics: Reads were retained only if the reads had an exact TCR constant sequence, and the retained reads were trimmed to 150 nt and grouped according to their 12-nt molecular barcodes. Within each barcode group, reads were sub-clustered at a 15% Levenshtein threshold, and quality-weighted consensus sequences were built per RNA molecule. Non-functional sequences were removed, as were lower-count sequences one edit away from another. Barcode sub-clusters with fewer than 20% of the maximum read count were removed, based on fitting two negative binomial distributions. The public reads were reanalyzed by TCRdb: fastp trimming at Q25, MiXCR alignment, in-frame beta chains only. Here each entry gathers all rows of one CDR3 protein and keeps the most common genes and DNA. The V and J calls shown here were made by TCRdb, not taken from the authors' results. Across this sample there are more than 550,000 distinct CDR3 sequences, with about 25% seen only once. The ten largest clones capture 0.7% to 0.95% of the sample.

Trimming removed 0 bases from V and 2 bases from J, leaving 16 bases between the germline ends. The CDR3 numbers 17 residues from cysteine through phenylalanine. Kept here is only the CDR3 DNA, which spans 51 bases and is read in frame from base 1. The germline V gene provides CDR1 SGHRS and CDR2 YFSETQ. This clonotype was seen repeatedly, ten times or more. There is no known antigen for this receptor. Per-nucleotide qualities are absent, and no much larger clonotype sits a single base away. Summary of the overall study and its limitations: When barcode sub-clustering was omitted, TCR diversity was inflated by chimeric consensus sequences, with chimeras reaching as high as 47%. The naive libraries included spiked-in Jurkat TCR RNA (over nine copies' worth), and this RNA is not part of the donor repertoire. A single cell's worth of spiked-in Jurkat TCR RNA was reported detectable even among about 1.1 million naive CD8 T cells. In CMV-specific effector cells, clones with more than 20 RNA copies accounted for over 97% of molecules, whereas in naive cells such clones accounted for under 1%. Modeling indicated approximately 3.2 TCR RNA copies recovered per cell, compared with roughly 10 by digital PCR, which implies a capture efficiency of approximately 30%. Identical TCR molecules sharing a barcode could cause highly expanded clone sizes to be underestimated.

Naive CD8 T cell libraries were made from about 20,000 to 1,000,000 sorted cells using 10%, 30% or 50% of purified RNA. Naive CD8 T cells, defined as CD8+CD4-CCR7+CD45RA+, were FACS-sorted into RLT Plus buffer on a BD FACSAria II. Detection sensitivity was tested by spiking Jurkat RNA equal to ten or so TCR copies' worth into samples containing roughly 19,000-1,000,000 naive CD8 T cells. Enrichment of CD8 T cells was performed with RosetteSep CD8+ T Cell Enrichment Cocktail and Ficoll-Paque, after which ACK red cell lysis was carried out. The sequenced sample was naive CD8+ T cells from blood, with Jurkat cell RNA spiked in. Per the publication, the cell subset or site label means: FACS-sorted CD8+CD4-CCR7+CD45RA+ naive T cells. This receptor was taken from a human donor in good health. Some libraries in this study had Jurkat cell RNA spiked in. The V and J segments used are TRBV5-1 and TRBJ2-3, with a tentative D gene TRBD2 over 6 matching bases. The CDR3 region has the sequence CASSLDGGFPYTDTQYF. The base sequence is TGCGCCAGCAGCTTGGATGGGGGGTTCCCTTACACAGATACGCAGTATTTT.